Listed below are T cell receptor beta chains from one sample, sequenced in a study of Tregs in tolerant kidney transplant recipients. Assay used: immunoSEQ multiplex PCR; TCRdb lists only in-frame clones, some missing. The sample yields about 240,000 clones, about 86% seen once. Source material: CD4+ T cells from blood. These receptors originate from a human donor in good health. Both conserved end residues are part of each CDR3. The order of the fields is V gene, clone size, D gene, J gene, CDR3 DNA, CDR3 protein. D genes are given only for firm matches. Expanded clones get a size class; other rows say once, few or many, or leave the size out.

TRBV19,NA,TRBD1,TRBJ1-4,TGTGCCAGTAGTTTCCGCACAGGGGCAACTAATGAAAAACTGTTTTTT,CASSFRTGATNEKLFF
TRBV5-4,NA,NA,TRBJ1-2,TGTGCCAGCAGCTTGGCCATGGGGGGCTACACCTTC,CASSLAMGGYTF
TRBV5-1,NA,NA,TRBJ1-4,TGCGCCAGCAGCTCATTGGGAAGGGGCACTAATGAAAAACTGTTTTTT,CASSSLGRGTNEKLFF
TRBV7-4,NA,TRBD2,TRBJ2-7,TGTGCCAGCAGACAACAATTTAGCGGGACTAGCGCATACTACGAGCAGTACTTC,CASRQQFSGTSAYYEQYF
TRBV6-5,few,NA,TRBJ2-5,TGTGCCAGCAGTCCCGGACTACCTCCTTTAGAGACCCAGTACTTC,CASSPGLPPLETQYF
TRBV5-1,NA,NA,TRBJ1-4,TGCGCCAGCAGCCCCGGACGGACAACTAATGAAAAACTGTTTTTT,CASSPGRTTNEKLFF
TRBV7-8,few,NA,TRBJ2-7,TGTGCCAGCAGCTCATATTCCGGGCCCAGGGGGCAGTACTTC,CASSSYSGPRGQYF
TRBV6-1,few,TRBD1,TRBJ1-4,TGTGCCAGCAGTGGACAGGGGATTGATGAAAAACTGTTTTTT,CASSGQGIDEKLFF
TRBV11-3,NA,NA,TRBJ2-3,TGTGCCAGCAGCTTAGATGGTAGCGTTCGCACAGATACGCAGTATTTT,CASSLDGSVRTDTQYF
TRBV5-1,once,NA,TRBJ2-1,TGCGCCAGCAGCTTGGGGGAACCTAACAATGAGCAGTTCTTC,CASSLGEPNNEQFF
TRBV5-4,NA,TRBD2,TRBJ2-3,TGTGCCAGCAGTTTGAGACTAGCGGTCAGCACAGATACGCAGTATTTT,CASSLRLAVSTDTQYF
TRBV5-1,NA,NA,TRBJ2-3,TGCGCCAGCAGCCCAGGAAGCGGGGATACGCAGTATTTT,CASSPGSGDTQYF
TRBV11-3,NA,TRBD2,TRBJ2-1,TGTGCCAGCAGCTTAAGGTCTAGCGGGGGAAATGAGCAGTTCTTC,CASSLRSSGGNEQFF
TRBV18,once,NA,TRBJ2-7,TGTGCCAGCTCACCACAGGGTGGCTATGGCGAGCAGTACTTC,CASSPQGGYGEQYF
TRBV7-3,NA,NA,TRBJ2-7,TGTGCCAGCAGGTCGACAGGCGATGCAAGGTTCGAGCAGTACTTC,CASRSTGDARFEQYF
TRBV18,NA,NA,TRBJ2-2,TGTGCCAGCTCACCACAAACTGGGGGGAACACCGGGGAGCTGTTTTTT,CASSPQTGGNTGELFF
TRBV27,NA,TRBD2,TRBJ2-7,TGTGCCAGCAGTCATACCCAGCGGGGGGGGCTCTACGAGCAGTACTTC,CASSHTQRGGLYEQYF
TRBV5-5,NA,NA,TRBJ1-2,TGTGCCAGCAGCGTCCGGGCAACCGCTAACTATGGCTACACCTTC,CASSVRATANYGYTF
TRBV19,once,TRBD1,TRBJ2-5,TGTGCCTGCCACGTATGGGACAGGGTCTATCAAGAGACCCAGTACTTC,CACHVWDRVYQETQYF
TRBV6-1,few,NA,TRBJ1-3,TGTGCCAGCAGTGAGGTAGTTGGAAACACCATATATTTT,CASSEVVGNTIYF
TRBV2,NA,NA,TRBJ2-5,TGTGCCAGCAACCTACATGAGACCCAGTACTTC,CASNLHETQYF
TRBV19,NA,NA,TRBJ1-1,TGTGCCAGTAGTTCTACAGGCCTGAACACTGAAGCTTTCTTT,CASSSTGLNTEAFF
TRBV18,NA,NA,TRBJ1-1,TGTGCCAGCTCACCACTCCAGGGGCGAGGGGACACTGAAGCTTTCTTT,CASSPLQGRGDTEAFF
TRBV29-1,NA,NA,TRBJ2-1,TGCAGCTTCATGGGGCCCGGACAGAGGTACAATGAGCAGTTCTTC,CSFMGPGQRYNEQFF
TRBV6-5,NA,TRBD2,TRBJ2-7,TGTGCCAGCAGTTATTCGCGGGAGGGAACCTACGAGCAGTACTTC,CASSYSREGTYEQYF
TRBV6-6,NA,NA,TRBJ1-2,TGTGCCAGCAGTCCGACAGGCAACTATGGCTACACCTTC,CASSPTGNYGYTF
TRBV7-6,NA,NA,TRBJ1-2,TGTGCCAGCAGCTTTCAGGAGGGTAGCTATGGCTACACCTTC,CASSFQEGSYGYTF
TRBV6-5,NA,NA,TRBJ1-2,TGTGCCAGCAGTCGGACGGGGAACTATGGCTACACCTTC,CASSRTGNYGYTF
TRBV6-5,NA,NA,TRBJ1-2,TGTGCCAGCAGTTACGAAGGGTTCTATGGCTACACCTTC,CASSYEGFYGYTF
TRBV2,once,NA,TRBJ1-1,TGTGCCAGCATTGGAGGGGAGGACTGGAACACTGAAGCTTTCTTT,CASIGGEDWNTEAFF
TRBV19,NA,NA,TRBJ1-3,TGTGCCACCTCCGGGCATACCTCTGGAAACACCATATATTTT,CATSGHTSGNTIYF
TRBV5-6,once,TRBD2,TRBJ2-7,TGTGCCAGCAGACCCGGGACTAGCGGGCGTCTATCCTACGAGCAGTACTTC,CASRPGTSGRLSYEQYF
TRBV2,once,NA,TRBJ2-7,TGTGCCAGCAGTGGCGACAGATACGAGCAGTACTTC,CASSGDRYEQYF
TRBV7-3,NA,NA,TRBJ2-3,TGTGCCAGCAGCTTAACGCGCGGGTCAGATACGCAGTATTTT,CASSLTRGSDTQYF
TRBV19,NA,NA,TRBJ2-3,TGTGCCAGTAGTTTTGGCGATACGCAGTATTTT,CASSFGDTQYF
TRBV4-1,NA,TRBD2,TRBJ2-4,TGCGCCAGCAGCCAAACCCCGGGGGGTACTGCCAAAAACATTCAGTACTTC,CASSQTPGGTAKNIQYF
TRBV7-6,NA,NA,TRBJ2-2,TGTGCCAGCAGCTTAGTGGTAAAGAACACCGGGGAGCTGTTTTTT,CASSLVVKNTGELFF
TRBV2,NA,NA,TRBJ2-7,TGTGCCAGCTTGGAGTCTGACTCCTACGAGCAGTACTTC,CASLESDSYEQYF
TRBV30,NA,TRBD1,TRBJ1-1,TGTGCCTGGAGGGACAAGACAGGGTATGAAGCTTTCTTT,CAWRDKTGYEAFF
TRBV5-6,NA,TRBD1,TRBJ2-1,TGTGCCAGCAGCTCACGACGGACAGGGGAACGTAATGAGCAGTTCTTC,CASSSRRTGERNEQFF
TRBV30,NA,NA,TRBJ1-6,TGTGCCTGGAGGGGAGATTGGACGAATTCACCCCTCCACTTT,CAWRGDWTNSPLHF
TRBV18,NA,TRBD2,TRBJ2-1,TGTGCCAGCTCACCAGGGAGCGGGAGCTCCTACAATGAGCAGTTCTTC,CASSPGSGSSYNEQFF
TRBV11-2,NA,TRBD2,TRBJ2-5,TGTGCCAGCAGCTTTGGAGCGGGGAGAAGGAGAGAGACCCAGTACTTC,CASSFGAGRRRETQYF
TRBV23-1,NA,TRBD1,TRBJ1-6,TGCGCCAGCAGTCTAGGACAGGGGGCGATGTTGACACCCCTCCACTTT,CASSLGQGAMLTPLHF
TRBV5-3,few,NA,TRBJ2-7,TGTGCCAGAGGAATGAGGGGTCCCTACGAGCAGTACTTC,CARGMRGPYEQYF
TRBV7-9,NA,TRBD1,TRBJ1-5,TGTGCCAGCAGCCCCGGGACAGGGAAGAGCAATCAGCCCCAGCATTTT,CASSPGTGKSNQPQHF
TRBV9,NA,TRBD2,TRBJ2-3,TGTGCCAGCAGCGTTTTGACTAGCGGGAGTACAGATACGCAGTATTTT,CASSVLTSGSTDTQYF
TRBV7-3,NA,NA,TRBJ2-3,TGTGCCAGCAGCTCCCGACTAACAGATACGCAGTATTTT,CASSSRLTDTQYF
TRBV10-1,NA,TRBD1,TRBJ2-4,TGCGCCAGCAGCCCCGGGACAGGGTTAAACATTCAGTACTTC,CASSPGTGLNIQYF
TRBV25-1,NA,NA,TRBJ2-2,TGTGCCAGCAGTGATCCAGGGGAGATGGACACCGGGGAGCTGTTTTTT,CASSDPGEMDTGELFF
TRBV20-1,once,NA,TRBJ2-7,TGCAGTGCTTCTGGGGGTGACGAGCAGTACTTC,CSASGGDEQYF
TRBV7-9,once,NA,TRBJ2-1,TGTGCCAGCAGCCCCGGACAGGGAGGGCTAAATGAGCAGTTCTTC,CASSPGQGGLNEQFF
TRBV6-1,NA,NA,TRBJ2-1,TGTGCCAGCACCAGGGTCAATGAGCAGTTCTTC,CASTRVNEQFF
TRBV4-2,NA,TRBD2,TRBJ2-3,TGTGCCAGCAGCCAAGTCCTAGCGGGGTCCCTGGCAGATACGCAGTATTTT,CASSQVLAGSLADTQYF
TRBV7-9,NA,NA,TRBJ2-2,TGTGCCAGCAGCTTACGATCTAGCACCGGGGAGCTGTTTTTT,CASSLRSSTGELFF
TRBV10-1,once,NA,TRBJ1-1,TGCGCCAGCAGTGAGGACTGGGGCACTGAAGCTTTCTTT,CASSEDWGTEAFF
TRBV9,NA,NA,TRBJ2-3,TGTGCCAGCAGCGTACAGCCACGGGATACGCAGTATTTT,CASSVQPRDTQYF